Described below is a single TCR beta chain sequence and its context. These data come from a study of cytomegalovirus exposure and HLA in healthy donors. CDR3 length: 15 amino acids. The PCR employed 60 Vbeta primers together with 13 Jbeta primers. The method was immunoSEQ multiplex PCR; TCRdb's version includes in-frame clones alone and lacks a portion of them. The repertoire holds about 130,000 clones, with about three quarters as singletons. Sample: PBMCs. The TCR was taken from a young man in good health and CMV-seronegative. The J gene is TRBJ1-2, the V gene TRBV21-1; TRBD1, the D gene given by the table, was not confirmed from the DNA. TRBV21-1 is listed as a pseudogene. The CDR3 region has the DNA TGTGCCAGCAGCAAAAGGAACAGTGTGAACTATGGCTACACCTTC. Protein: CASSKRNSVNYGYTF.